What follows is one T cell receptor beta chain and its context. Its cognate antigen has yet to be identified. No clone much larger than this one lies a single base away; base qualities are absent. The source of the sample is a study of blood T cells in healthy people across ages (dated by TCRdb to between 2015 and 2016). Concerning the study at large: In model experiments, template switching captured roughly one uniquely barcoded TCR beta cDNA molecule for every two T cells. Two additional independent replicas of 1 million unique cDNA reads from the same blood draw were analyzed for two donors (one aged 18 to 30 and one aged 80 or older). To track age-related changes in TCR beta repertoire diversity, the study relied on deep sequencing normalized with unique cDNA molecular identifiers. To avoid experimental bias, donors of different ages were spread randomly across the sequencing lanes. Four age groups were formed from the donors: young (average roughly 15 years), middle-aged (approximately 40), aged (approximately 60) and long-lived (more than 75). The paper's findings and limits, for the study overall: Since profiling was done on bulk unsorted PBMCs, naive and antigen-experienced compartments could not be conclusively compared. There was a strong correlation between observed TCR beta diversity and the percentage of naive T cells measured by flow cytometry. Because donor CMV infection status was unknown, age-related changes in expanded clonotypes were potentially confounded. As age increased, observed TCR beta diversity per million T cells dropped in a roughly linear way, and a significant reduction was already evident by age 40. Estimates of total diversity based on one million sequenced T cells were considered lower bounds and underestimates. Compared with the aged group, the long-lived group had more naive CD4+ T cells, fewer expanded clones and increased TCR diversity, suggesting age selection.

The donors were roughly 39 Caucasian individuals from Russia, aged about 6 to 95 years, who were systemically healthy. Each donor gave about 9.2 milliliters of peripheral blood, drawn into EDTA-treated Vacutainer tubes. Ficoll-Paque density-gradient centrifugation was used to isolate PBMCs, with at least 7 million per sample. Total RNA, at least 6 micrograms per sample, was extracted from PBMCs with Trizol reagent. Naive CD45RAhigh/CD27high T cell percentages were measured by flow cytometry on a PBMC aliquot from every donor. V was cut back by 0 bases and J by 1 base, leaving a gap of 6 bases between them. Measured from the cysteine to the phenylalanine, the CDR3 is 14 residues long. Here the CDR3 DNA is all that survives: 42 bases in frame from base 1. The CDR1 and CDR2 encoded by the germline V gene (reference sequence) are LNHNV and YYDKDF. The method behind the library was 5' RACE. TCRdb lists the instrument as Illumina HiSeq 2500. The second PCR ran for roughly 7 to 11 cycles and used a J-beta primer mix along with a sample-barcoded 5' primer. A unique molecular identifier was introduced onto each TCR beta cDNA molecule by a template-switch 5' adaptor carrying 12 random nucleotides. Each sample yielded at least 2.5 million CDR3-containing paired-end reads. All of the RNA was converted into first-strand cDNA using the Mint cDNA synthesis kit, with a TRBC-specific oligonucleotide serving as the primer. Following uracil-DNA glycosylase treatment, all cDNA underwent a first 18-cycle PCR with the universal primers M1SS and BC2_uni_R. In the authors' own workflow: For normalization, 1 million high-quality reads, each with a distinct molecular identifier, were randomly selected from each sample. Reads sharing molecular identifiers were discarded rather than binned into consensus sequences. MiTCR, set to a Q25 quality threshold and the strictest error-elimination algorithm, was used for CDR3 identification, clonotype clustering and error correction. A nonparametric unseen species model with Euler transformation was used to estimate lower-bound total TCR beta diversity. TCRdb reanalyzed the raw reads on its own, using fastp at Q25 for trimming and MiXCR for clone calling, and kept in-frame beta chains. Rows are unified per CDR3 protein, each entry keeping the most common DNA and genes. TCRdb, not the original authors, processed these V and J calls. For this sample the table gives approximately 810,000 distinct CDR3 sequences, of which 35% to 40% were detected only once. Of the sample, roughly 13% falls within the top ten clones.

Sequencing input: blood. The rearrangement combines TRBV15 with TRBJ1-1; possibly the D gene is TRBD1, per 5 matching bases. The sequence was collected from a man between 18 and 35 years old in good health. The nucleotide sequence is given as TGTGCCACCAGCAGAGAAGGGGCGAACACTGAAGCTTTCTTT. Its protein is CATSREGANTEAFF.